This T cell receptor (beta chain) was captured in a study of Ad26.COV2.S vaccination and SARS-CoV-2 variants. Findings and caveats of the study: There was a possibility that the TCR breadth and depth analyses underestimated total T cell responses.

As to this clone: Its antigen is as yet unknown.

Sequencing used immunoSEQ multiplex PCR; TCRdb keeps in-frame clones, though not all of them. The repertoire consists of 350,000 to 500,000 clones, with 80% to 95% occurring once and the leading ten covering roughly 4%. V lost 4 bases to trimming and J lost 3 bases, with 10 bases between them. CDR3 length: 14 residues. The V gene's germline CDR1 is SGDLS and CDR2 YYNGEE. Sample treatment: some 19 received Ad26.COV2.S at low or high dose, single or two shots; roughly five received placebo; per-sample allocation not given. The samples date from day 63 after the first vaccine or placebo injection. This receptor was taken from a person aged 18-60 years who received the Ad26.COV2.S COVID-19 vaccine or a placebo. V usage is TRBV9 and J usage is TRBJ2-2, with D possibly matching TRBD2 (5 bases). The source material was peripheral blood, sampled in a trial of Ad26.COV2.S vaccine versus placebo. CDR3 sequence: CASSSDSYTGELFF. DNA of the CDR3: TGTGCCAGCAGCTCGGACTCCTACACCGGGGAGCTGTTTTTT.